Presented here are 3 T cell receptor beta chains from one specimen sequenced in a study of T cell responses to AZD1222 COVID-19 vaccine. Here immunoSEQ multiplex PCR was the method, and the copy in TCRdb shows in-frame clones only, minus some. The data contain about 89,000 clones, about 89% of them singletons. The specimen was peripheral blood, collected 28 days after the second AZD1222 dose. The source is an adult who received the AZD1222 COVID-19 vaccine.

This chain uses TRBV7-9 with TRBJ2-7; 7 bases are shared with TRBD1. Germline lookup yields CDR1 SEHNR and CDR2 FQNEAQ (reference sequence). Losses at the gene ends were 9 bases for V and 1 base for J; bases not matched to a gene: 6. The CDR3 consists of 13 residues. In nucleotides, the CDR3 is TGTGCCAGTATTCGGGACAGTTCCTACGAGCAGTACTTC. Protein sequence: CASIRDSSYEQYF.

V gene TRBV3-1 (or the pseudogene TRBV3-2) combines with J gene TRBJ1-2; D not resolved. V was shortened by 4 bases and J by 8 bases, with 14 bases between the two germline ends. The CDR3 extends over 13 amino acids. Germline CDR1 LGHDT, CDR2 YNNKEL (reference sequence). CDR3 sequence reads: CASSPLWMQGYTF. CDR3 DNA sequence: TGTGCCAGCAGCCCCCTCTGGATGCAGGGCTACACCTTC.

This chain connects TRBV25-1 to TRBJ1-2; no clear D gene. Deletions cut 2 bases from V and 3 bases from J, with 13 bases between. Germline V CDR1 and CDR2: MGHDK, SYGVNS. The length of the CDR3 is 15 residues. CDR3 nucleotides: TGTGCCAGCAGTGAACATGTGGCACAATACTATGGCTACACCTTC. Protein: CASSEHVAQYYGYTF.